Listed here are 7 T cell receptor beta chains from one sample, sequenced in a study of OX40 agonist ivuxolimab in advanced cancers. Measured with immunoSEQ multiplex PCR; TCRdb has only the in-frame clones, and not every one. The table includes over 70,000 clones, 89% detected once. The sequenced sample was CD4+ or CD8+ T cells sorted from blood, obtained in a trial of the OX40 agonist ivuxolimab. These receptor sequences come from an adult with an advanced solid tumor such as melanoma, head and neck, liver or kidney cancer.

The rearrangement joins TRBV21-1 to TRBJ2-6; the D call of TRBD1 is as the table states it, not checked on the DNA. TRBV21-1 is designated a pseudogene. This CDR3 contains 18 residues. This CDR3 reads CASSPGQGANSGANVLTF. The CDR3, as DNA: TGTGCCAGCAGTCCGGGACAGGGGGCTAACTCTGGGGCCAACGTCCTGACTTTC.

This chain uses TRBV11-1 with TRBJ1-2; no definite D call. Trimming removed 3 bases from V and 6 bases from J, with 17 bases in between. CDR1 is SGHAT, CDR2 FQDESV, per germline (reference sequence). This CDR3 contains 15 residues. CDR3 nucleotide sequence: TGTGCCAGCAGCTTTCAGGTGGAGGGAGTGGATGGCTACACCTTC. It specifies CASSFQVEGVDGYTF. Full variable domain (remainder filled in from reference TRBV11-1 and TRBJ1-2): EAEVAQSPRYKITEKSQAVAFWCDPISGHATLYWYRQILGQGPELLVQFQDESVVDDSQLPKDRFSAERLKGVDSTLKIQPAELGDSAMYLCASSFQVEGVDGYTFGSGTRLTVV.

A single count supports this clone. The gene calls are TRBV5-4 and TRBJ2-1; 7 bases agree with TRBD2. Trimming at V came to 6 bases and at J to 12 bases, leaving 15 bases not matched to a gene. The length of the CDR3 is 14 residues. Germline CDR1 SGHNT, CDR2 YYREEE (reference sequence). In DNA, the CDR3 is TGTGCCAGCAACCTCGGGACTACTATGTACCGGCAGTTCTTC. This sequence encodes CASNLGTTMYRQFF. The full variable domain, in which reference TRBV5-4 and TRBJ2-1 provide the parts outside the CDR3, is ETGVTQSPTHLIKTRGQQVTLRCSSQSGHNTVSWYQQALGQGPQFIFQYYREEENGRGNFPPRFSGLQFPNYSSELNVNALELDDSALYLCASNLGTTMYRQFFGPGTRLTVL.

This clone showed up just a few times. The chain is built from TRBV15 and TRBJ1-5, with unresolved D. CDR3 length: 14 amino acids. Germline V gene data show CDR1 as LNHNV and CDR2 as YYDKDF (reference sequence). V lost 3 bases and J lost 2, with 8 bases in between. CDR3 bases: TGTGCCACCAGCAGGCCAGAGGGCAATCAGCCCCAGCATTTT. Protein: CATSRPEGNQPQHF.

The chain combines TRBV9 with TRBJ2-3; possible D gene TRBD1, 5 bases. CDR3 length: 14 residues. Germline CDR1 reads SGDLS; CDR2 reads YYNGEE. Trimming pared 0 bases from V and 4 bases from J, leaving 9 bases between. CDR3 nucleotide sequence: TGTGCCAGCAGCGTAGCAAGGGGATCAGATACGCAGTATTTT. This gives the protein CASSVARGSDTQYF.

This chain joins TRBV25-1 and TRBJ2-3; D not resolved. This CDR3 has 15 residues. Between the trimmed V and J ends, which lost 3 bases and 3 bases, there was a span of 13 bases. Germline V gene lookup returns CDR1 MGHDK and CDR2 SYGVNS. The chain's CDR3 is CASSDLALTTDTQYF. The DNA of the CDR3 is TGTGCCAGCAGTGACCTCGCACTGACGACAGATACGCAGTATTTT.

The chain uses TRBV5-4 and TRBJ2-4; 7 positions agree with TRBD2. V lost 4 bases to trimming and J lost 1 base; unmatched junction nucleotides: 11. CDR1 SGHNT and CDR2 YYREEE come from the germline V gene (reference sequence). CDR3 length equals 17 residues. CDR3 nucleotide sequence: TGTGCCAGCAGCCTCTTTGGTATCGGGAGGGCCAAAAACATTCAGTACTTC. Translation gives CASSLFGIGRAKNIQYF.